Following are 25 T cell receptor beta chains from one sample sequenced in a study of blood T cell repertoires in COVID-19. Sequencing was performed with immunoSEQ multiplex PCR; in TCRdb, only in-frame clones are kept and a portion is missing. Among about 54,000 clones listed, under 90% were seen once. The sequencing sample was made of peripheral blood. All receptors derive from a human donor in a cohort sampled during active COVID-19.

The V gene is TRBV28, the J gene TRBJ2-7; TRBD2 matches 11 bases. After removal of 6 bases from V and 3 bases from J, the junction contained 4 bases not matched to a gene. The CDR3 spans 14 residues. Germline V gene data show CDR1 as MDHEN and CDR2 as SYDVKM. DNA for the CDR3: TGTGCCAGCAGACTAGCGGGGGCTTTCTACGAGCAGTACTTC. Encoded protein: CASRLAGAFYEQYF.

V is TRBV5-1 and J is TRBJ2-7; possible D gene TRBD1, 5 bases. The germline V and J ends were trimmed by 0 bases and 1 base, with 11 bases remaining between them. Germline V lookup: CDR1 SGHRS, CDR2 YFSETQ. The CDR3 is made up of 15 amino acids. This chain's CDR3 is CASSLGLRVSYEQYF. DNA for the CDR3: TGCGCCAGCAGCTTGGGCCTCAGGGTTTCCTACGAGCAGTACTTC.

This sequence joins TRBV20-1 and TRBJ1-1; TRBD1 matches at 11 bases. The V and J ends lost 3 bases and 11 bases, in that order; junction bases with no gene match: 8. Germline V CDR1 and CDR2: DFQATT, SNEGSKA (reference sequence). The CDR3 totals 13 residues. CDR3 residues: CSASKLGQGVAFF. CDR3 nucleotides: TGCAGTGCTAGTAAATTGGGACAGGGGGTCGCTTTCTTT.

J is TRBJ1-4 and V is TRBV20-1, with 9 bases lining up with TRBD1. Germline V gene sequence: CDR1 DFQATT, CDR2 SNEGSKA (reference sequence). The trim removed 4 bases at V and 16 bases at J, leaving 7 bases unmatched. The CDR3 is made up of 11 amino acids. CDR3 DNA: TGCAGTGCTACTCGGGACAGGGATCCGTTTTTT. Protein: CSATRDRDPFF.

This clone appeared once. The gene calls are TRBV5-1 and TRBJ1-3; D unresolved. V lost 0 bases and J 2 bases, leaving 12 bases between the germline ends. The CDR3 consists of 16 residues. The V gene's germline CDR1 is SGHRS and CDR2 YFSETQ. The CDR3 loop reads CASSLAGLGPGNTIYF. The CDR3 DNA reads TGCGCCAGCAGCTTGGCCGGCCTGGGCCCTGGAAACACCATATATTTT. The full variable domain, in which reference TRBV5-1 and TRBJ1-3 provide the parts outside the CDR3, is KAGVTQTPRYLIKTRGQQVTLSCSPISGHRSVSWYQQTPGQGLQFLFEYFSETQRNKGNFPGRFSGRQFSNSRSEMNVSTLELGDSALYLCASSLAGLGPGNTIYFGEGSWLTVV.

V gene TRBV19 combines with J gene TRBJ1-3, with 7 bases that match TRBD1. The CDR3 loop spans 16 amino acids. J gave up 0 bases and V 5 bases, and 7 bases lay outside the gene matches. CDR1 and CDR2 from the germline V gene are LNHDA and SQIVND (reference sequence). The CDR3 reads CASSSRDSISGNTIYF. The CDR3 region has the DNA TGTGCCAGTAGTTCCCGGGACAGCATCTCTGGAAACACCATATATTTT.

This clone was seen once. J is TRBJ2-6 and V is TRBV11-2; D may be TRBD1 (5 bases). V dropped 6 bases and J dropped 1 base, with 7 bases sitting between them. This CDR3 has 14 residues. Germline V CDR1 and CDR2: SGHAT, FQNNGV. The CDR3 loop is CASRSGSGANVLTF. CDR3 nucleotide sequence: TGTGCCAGCAGGTCAGGGTCTGGGGCCAACGTCCTGACTTTC.

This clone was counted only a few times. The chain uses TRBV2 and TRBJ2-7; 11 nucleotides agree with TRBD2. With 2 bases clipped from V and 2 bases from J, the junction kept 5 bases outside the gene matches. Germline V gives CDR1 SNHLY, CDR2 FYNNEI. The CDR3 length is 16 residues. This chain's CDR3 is CASSEQTSGIAYEQYF. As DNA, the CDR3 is TGTGCCAGCAGTGAACAGACTAGCGGGATTGCCTACGAGCAGTACTTC. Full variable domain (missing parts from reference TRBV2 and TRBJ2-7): EPEVTQTPSHQVTQMGQEVILRCVPISNHLYFYWYRQILGQKVEFLVSFYNNEISEKSEIFDDQFSVERPDGSNFTLKIRSTKLEDSAMYFCASSEQTSGIAYEQYFGPGTRLTVT.

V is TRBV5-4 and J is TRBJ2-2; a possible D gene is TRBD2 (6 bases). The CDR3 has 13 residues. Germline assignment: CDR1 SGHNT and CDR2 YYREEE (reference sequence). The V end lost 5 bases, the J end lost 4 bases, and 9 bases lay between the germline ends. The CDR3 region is CASRRGPTGELFF. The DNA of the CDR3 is TGTGCCAGCAGGCGGGGTCCCACCGGGGAGCTGTTTTTT.

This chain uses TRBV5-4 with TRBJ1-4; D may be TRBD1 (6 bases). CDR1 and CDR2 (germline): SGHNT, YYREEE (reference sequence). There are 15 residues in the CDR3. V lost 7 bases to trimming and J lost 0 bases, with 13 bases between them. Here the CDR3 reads CASGLRGATNEKLFF. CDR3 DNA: TGTGCCAGCGGCCTCAGGGGAGCAACTAATGAAAAACTGTTTTTT.

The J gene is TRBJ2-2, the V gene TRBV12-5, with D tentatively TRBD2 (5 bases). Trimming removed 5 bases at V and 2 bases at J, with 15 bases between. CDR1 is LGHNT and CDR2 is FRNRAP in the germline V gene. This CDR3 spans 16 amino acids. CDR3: CASGPPRGFNTGELFF. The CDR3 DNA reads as TGTGCTAGTGGTCCCCCTCGGGGTTTTAACACCGGGGAGCTGTTTTTT.

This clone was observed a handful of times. CDR3 DNA sequence: TGTGCCAGCAGTAGGACAGGGGGGAATTCACCCCTCCACTTT. Protein sequence: CASSRTGGNSPLHF. This sequence joins TRBV6-8 and TRBJ1-6; 10 bases agree with TRBD1. Trimming took 5 bases from V and 7 from J; bases not matched to a gene: 2. This CDR3 is 14 amino acids long. Germline V lookup: CDR1 MNHGY, CDR2 SAAAGT.

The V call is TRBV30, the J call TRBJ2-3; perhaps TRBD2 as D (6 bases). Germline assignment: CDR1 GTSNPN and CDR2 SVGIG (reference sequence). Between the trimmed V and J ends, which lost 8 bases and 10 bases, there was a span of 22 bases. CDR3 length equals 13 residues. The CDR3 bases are TGTGCCCTTCGGCGGGACCCCTCATCGGCGCAGTATTTT. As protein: CALRRDPSSAQYF. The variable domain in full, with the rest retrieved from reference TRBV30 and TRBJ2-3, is SQTIHQWPATLVQPVGSPLSLECTVEGTSNPNLYWYRQAAGRGLQLLFYSVGIGQISSEVPQNLSASRPQDRQFILSSKKLLLSDSGFYLCALRRDPSSAQYFGPGTRLTVL.

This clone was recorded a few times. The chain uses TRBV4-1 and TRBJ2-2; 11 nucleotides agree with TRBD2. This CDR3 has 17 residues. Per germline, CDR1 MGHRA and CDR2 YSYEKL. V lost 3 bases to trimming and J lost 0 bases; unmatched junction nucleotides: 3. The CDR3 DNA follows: TGCGCCAGCAGCCAGTGGGGACTAGCGGCGAACACCGGGGAGCTGTTTTTT. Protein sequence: CASSQWGLAANTGELFF.

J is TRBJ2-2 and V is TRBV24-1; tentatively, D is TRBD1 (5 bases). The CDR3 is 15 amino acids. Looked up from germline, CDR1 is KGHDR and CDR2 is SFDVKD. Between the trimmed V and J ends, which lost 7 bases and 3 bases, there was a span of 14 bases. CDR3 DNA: TGTGCCACCAGCGTGGCCGCAGGGTACACCGGGGAGCTGTTTTTT. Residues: CATSVAAGYTGELFF.

The CDR3 region is CASSLTSGGQETQYF. CDR3 coding DNA: TGTGCCAGCAGTTTGACTAGCGGGGGCCAAGAGACCCAGTACTTC. The rearrangement links TRBV3-1 (or the pseudogene TRBV3-2) to TRBJ2-5; 12 bases match TRBD2. Germline assignment: CDR1 LGHDT and CDR2 YNNKEL (reference sequence). The CDR3 has 15 amino acids. V shed 6 bases and J 1 base; nucleotides not matched to a gene: 3.

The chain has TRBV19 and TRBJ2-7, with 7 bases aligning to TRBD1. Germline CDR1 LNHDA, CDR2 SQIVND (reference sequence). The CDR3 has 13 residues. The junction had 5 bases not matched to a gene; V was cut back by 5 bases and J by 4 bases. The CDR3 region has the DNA TGTGCCAGTAGTCGGGACAGTGCATACGAGCAGTACTTC. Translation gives CASSRDSAYEQYF.

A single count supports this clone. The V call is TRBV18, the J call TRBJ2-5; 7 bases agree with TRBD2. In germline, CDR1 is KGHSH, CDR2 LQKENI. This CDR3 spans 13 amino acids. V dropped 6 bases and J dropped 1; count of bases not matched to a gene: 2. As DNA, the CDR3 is TGTGCCAGCTCCGGGGGGTTCCAAGAGACCCAGTACTTC. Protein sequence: CASSGGFQETQYF.

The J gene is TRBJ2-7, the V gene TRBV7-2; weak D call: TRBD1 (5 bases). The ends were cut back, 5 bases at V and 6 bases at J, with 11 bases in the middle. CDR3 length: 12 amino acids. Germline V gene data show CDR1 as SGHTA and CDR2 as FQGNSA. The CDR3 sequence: CASSRREGEQYF. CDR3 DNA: TGTGCCAGCAGCCGCAGGGAAGGCGAGCAGTACTTC.

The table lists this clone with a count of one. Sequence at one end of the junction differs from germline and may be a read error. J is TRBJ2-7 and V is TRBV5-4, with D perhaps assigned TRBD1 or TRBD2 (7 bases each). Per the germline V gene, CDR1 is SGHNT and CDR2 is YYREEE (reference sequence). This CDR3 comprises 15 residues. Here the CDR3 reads CASNLGGGQPYEQYF. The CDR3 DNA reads TGTGCCAGCAACTTGGGAGGGGGACAGCCGTACGAGCAGTACTTC.

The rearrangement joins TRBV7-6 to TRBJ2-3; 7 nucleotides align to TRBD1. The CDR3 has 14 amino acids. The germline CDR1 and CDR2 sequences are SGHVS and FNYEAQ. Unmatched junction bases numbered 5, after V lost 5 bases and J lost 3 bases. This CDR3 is CASSPGTVTDTQYF. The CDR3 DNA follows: TGTGCCAGCAGCCCCGGGACAGTGACAGATACGCAGTATTTT.

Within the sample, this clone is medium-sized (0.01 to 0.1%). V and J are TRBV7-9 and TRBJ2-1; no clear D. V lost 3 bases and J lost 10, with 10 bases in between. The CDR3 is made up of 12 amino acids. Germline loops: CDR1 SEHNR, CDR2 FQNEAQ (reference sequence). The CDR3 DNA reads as TGTGCCAGCAGCTTTTTGTCCGGGGAGCAGTTCTTC. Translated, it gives CASSFLSGEQFF.

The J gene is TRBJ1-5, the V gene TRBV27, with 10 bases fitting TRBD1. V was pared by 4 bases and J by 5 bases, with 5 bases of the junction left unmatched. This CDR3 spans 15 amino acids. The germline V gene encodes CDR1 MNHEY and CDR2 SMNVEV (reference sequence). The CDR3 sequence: CASSWGQGMDQPQHF. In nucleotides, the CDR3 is TGTGCCAGCAGTTGGGGACAGGGGATGGATCAGCCCCAGCATTTT.

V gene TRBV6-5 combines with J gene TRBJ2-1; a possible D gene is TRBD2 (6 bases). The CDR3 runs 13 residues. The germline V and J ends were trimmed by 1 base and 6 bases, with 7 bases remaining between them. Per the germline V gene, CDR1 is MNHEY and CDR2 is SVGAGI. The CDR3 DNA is TGTGCCAGCAGTTACTTCGGGGGCAATGAGCAGTTCTTC. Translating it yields CASSYFGGNEQFF.

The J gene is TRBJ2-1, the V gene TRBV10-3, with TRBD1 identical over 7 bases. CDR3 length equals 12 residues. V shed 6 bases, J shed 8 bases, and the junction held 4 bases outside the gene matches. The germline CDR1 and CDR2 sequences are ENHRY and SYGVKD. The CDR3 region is CAIRRTGDEQFF. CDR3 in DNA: TGTGCCATCAGACGAACAGGGGATGAGCAGTTCTTC.